The clone carrying this TCR beta chain showed up just a few times. The entry originates in a study of blood T cell repertoires in COVID-19. Here immunoSEQ multiplex PCR was the method, and the copy in TCRdb shows in-frame clones only, minus some. In the table there are more than 110,000 clones, 86% of which are singletons. Ages ranged from about 18 to 89 years, with residence in 24 US areas. The recovered donors of Cohort 3 showed two negative PCRs, clearance, or symptom resolution. The CDR3 runs 15 residues. Losses at the gene ends were 7 bases for V and 2 bases for J; bases not matched to a gene: 6. Germline V gene lookup returns CDR1 ENHRY and CDR2 SYGVKD.

The receptor was derived from a man aged 50 to 59 who had recovered from COVID-19. The gene calls are TRBV10-3 and TRBJ1-1; TRBD1 matches at 11 bases. Sequencing input: PBMCs or T cells enriched from blood (not recorded which). CDR3 sequence (DNA): TGTGCCATCACTACCGGGACAGGGGGAAACACTGAAGCTTTCTTT. Residues: CAITTGTGGNTEAFF.